The table lists the clone carrying this T cell receptor beta chain with many counts. Investigators prepared the TCR beta libraries by applying iRepertoire HTBI primers and Arm-PCR of CDR3 regions. TCRdb re-called the multiplex PCR reads with MiXCR, one entry per CDR3 protein. Of 350,000 to 550,000 distinct CDR3 sequences in the sample, about 14% are singletons; the top ten hold about a sixth. This sample is drawn from a study of regulatory T cells in long-lasting Graves disease. Study context: For a period under 3 months, newly diagnosed Graves' patients had taken antithyroid drugs.

Time point denoted: newly diagnosed GD, antithyroid drugs for less than 3 months. PBMC RNA was the source of the TCR library. The CDR3 extends over 12 amino acids. CDR1 and CDR2 (germline): MDHEN, SYDVKM. The V and J ends lost 3 bases and 9 bases respectively, with 9 bases between them. These data also featured in a second study, about T cells in Graves' hyperthyroidism and ophthalmopathy. That investigation notes: Primed by the HTBI set, a first-round RT-PCR was run on the TCR CDR3.

Sequencing used peripheral blood mononuclear cells (PBMCs), obtained at new diagnosis, from a patient treated with antithyroid drugs. This TCR was recovered from a woman aged 45 to 65 with Graves disease. The chain uses TRBV28 and TRBJ2-1; D is unresolved. CDR3 bases: TGTGCCAGCAGTTTGATTCCCGGTGAGCAGTTCTTC. This codes for CASSLIPGEQFF.